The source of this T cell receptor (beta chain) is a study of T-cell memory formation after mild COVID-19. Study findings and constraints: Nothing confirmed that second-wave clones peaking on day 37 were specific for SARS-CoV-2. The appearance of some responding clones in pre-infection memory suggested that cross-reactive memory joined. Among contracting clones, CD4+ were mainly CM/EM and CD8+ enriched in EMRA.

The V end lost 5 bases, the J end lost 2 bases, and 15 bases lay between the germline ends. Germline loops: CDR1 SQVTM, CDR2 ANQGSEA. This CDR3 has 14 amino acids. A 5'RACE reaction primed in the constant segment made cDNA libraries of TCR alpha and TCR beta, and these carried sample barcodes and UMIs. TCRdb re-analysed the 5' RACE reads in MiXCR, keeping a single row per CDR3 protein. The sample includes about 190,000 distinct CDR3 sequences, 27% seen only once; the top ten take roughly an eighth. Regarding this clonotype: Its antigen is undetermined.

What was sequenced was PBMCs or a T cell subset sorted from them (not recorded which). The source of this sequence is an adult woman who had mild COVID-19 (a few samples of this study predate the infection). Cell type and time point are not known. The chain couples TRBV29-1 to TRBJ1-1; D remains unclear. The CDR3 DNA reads TGCAGCGTTATAGGACGGAGAACAAACACTGAAGCTTTCTTT. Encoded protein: CSVIGRRTNTEAFF.